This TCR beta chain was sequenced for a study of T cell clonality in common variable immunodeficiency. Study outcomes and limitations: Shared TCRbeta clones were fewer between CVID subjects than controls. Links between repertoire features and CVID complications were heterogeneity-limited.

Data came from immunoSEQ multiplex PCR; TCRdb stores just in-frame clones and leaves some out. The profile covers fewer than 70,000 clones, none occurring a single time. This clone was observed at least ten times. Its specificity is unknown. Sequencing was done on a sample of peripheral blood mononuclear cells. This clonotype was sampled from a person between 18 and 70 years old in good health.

The CDR3 spells CASSSQGGLYEQYF. The part of the CDR3 DNA that was read is TGTGCCAGCAGCTCACAGGGGGGCCTCTACGAG. V is TRBV7-2 and J is TRBJ2-7; 8 bases map to TRBD1. Read coverage stops 3 residues before the CDR3 terminus; the germline J gene supplies the remainder. With 4 bases clipped from V and 3 bases from J, the junction kept 5 bases outside the gene matches. The CDR3 loop spans 14 amino acids. Germline V gene sequence: CDR1 SGHTA, CDR2 FQGNSA. Complete variable domain (other parts from reference TRBV7-2 and TRBJ2-7): GAGVSQSPSNKVTEKGKDVELRCDPISGHTALYWYRQSLGQGLEFLIYFQGNSAPDKSGLPSDRFSAERTGGSVSTLTIQRTQQEDSAVYLCASSSQGGLYEQYFGPGTRLTVT.